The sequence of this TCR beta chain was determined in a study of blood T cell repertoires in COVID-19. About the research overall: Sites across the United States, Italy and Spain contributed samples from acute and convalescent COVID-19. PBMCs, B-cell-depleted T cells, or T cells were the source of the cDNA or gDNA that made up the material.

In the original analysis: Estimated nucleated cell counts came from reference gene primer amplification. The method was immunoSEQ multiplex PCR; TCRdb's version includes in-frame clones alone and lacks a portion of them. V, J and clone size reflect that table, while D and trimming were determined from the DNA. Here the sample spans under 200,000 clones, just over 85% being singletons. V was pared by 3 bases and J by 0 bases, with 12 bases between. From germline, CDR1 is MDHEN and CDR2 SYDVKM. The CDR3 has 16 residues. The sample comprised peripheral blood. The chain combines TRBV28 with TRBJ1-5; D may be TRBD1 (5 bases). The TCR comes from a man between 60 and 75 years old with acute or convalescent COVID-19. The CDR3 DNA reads TGTGCCAGCAGTTTGCTACAGGTACTTAGCAATCAGCCCCAGCATTTT. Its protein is CASSLLQVLSNQPQHF.